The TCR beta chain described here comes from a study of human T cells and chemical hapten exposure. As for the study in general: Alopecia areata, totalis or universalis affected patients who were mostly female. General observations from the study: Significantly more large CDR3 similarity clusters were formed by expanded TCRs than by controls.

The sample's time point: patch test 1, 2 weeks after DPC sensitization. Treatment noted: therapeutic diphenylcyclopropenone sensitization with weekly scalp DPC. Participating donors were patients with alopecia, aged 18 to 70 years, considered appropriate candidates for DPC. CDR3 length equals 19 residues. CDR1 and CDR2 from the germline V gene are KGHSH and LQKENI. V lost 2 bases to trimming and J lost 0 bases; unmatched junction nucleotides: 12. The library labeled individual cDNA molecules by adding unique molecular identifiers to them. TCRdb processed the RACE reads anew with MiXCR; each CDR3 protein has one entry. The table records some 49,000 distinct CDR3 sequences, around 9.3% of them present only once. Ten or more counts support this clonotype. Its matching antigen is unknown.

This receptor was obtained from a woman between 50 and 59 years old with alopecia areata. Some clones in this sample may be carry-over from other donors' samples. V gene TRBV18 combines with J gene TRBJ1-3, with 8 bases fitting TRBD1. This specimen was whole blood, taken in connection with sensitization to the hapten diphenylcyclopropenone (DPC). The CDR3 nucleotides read TGTGCCAGCTCACCAGGGACAGGCGCCCGAGAAAGCTCTGGAAACACCATATATTTT. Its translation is CASSPGTGARESSGNTIYF.